The entry below describes one T cell receptor (beta chain). At a deep level, the assay was run. The data were produced by immunoSEQ multiplex PCR, yet TCRdb's version contains in-frame clones alone and is incomplete. The table includes some 650,000 clones, 97% detected once. Germline V gene sequence: CDR1 MNHEY, CDR2 SVGAGI. The CDR3 is 15 residues long. The junction had 5 bases not matched to a gene; V was cut back by 5 bases and J by 6 bases. These data come from a study of shared clonotypes between healthy human individuals. Whole-study context: Plates per donor: three CD4 naive, three CD4 memory, two CD8 naive, one CD8 memory.

The healthy adult donors were HIV-negative and reported no recent acute infections or vaccinations. The sequence derives from a woman in her 30s in good health. The J gene is TRBJ2-2, the V gene TRBV6-5, with 11 bases fitting TRBD2. Input material: naive CD4+ T cells sorted from blood. As to subset: CD45RA+ positively selected. This CDR3 reads CASSIQLAGAGELFF. DNA of the CDR3: TGTGCCAGCAGTATACAACTAGCGGGAGCCGGGGAGCTGTTTTTT.